The sequence of this T cell receptor (beta chain) was determined in a study of shared T cell receptors in the human thymus. Trimming took 5 bases from V and 8 from J; bases not matched to a gene: 10. The CDR3 is 14 residues long. Germline loops: CDR1 MNHEY, CDR2 SVGAGI. TCRdb's copy holds only in-frame clones and misses some; the assay was immunoSEQ multiplex PCR. The repertoire consists of hundreds of thousands of clones, with approximately 87% occurring once and the leading ten covering 0.009% to 0.0095%. The table lists this clone with a count of one. This sample also appeared in a second study, on human thymus T cells. According to that study: All donors were healthy Finnish infants who were undergoing corrective surgery to treat congenital heart defects. In corrective heart surgery, resections were taken, and these provided the thymus tissue. The related literature has documented a marked overlap of thymic repertoires among unrelated individuals.

This rearrangement joins TRBV6-5 to TRBJ1-2; 8 positions agree with TRBD1. The sequence derives from a boy in the first two years of life with a congenital heart defect. The specimen sequenced was thymocytes. The CDR3 DNA sequence: TGTGCCAGCAGTGCCCGGACAGGGAGTAGCGGCTACACCTTC. Translating gives CASSARTGSSGYTF.